The 2 T cell receptor beta chains reported below all come from one sample, sequenced in a study of T cell responses to AZD1222 COVID-19 vaccine. Assay used: immunoSEQ multiplex PCR; TCRdb lists only in-frame clones, some missing. Altogether about 150,000 clones are present, roughly nine tenths being singletons, with the ten largest covering approximately 4%. The sample in question was peripheral blood, obtained 28 days after the second AZD1222 dose. The receptor source for this set is an adult who received the AZD1222 COVID-19 vaccine.

This chain connects TRBV9 to TRBJ1-3; 8 nucleotides match TRBD1. The junction had 7 bases not matched to a gene; V was cut back by 4 bases and J by 4 bases. Germline V gives CDR1 SGDLS, CDR2 YYNGEE. This CDR3 is built from 15 residues. CDR3: CASSPSDRVGNTIYF. CDR3 DNA sequence: TGTGCCAGCAGCCCCTCGGACAGGGTAGGAAACACCATATATTTT.

The rearrangement joins TRBV11-3 to TRBJ1-1; no clear D gene. The germline CDR1 and CDR2 sequences are SGHNT and YENEEA. This CDR3 comprises 13 residues. Trimming shortened V by 4 bases and J by 1 base, and 7 bases separated the two germline ends. The CDR3 bases are TGTGCCAGCAGCTCTTCTCCGAACACTGAAGCTTTCTTT. It specifies CASSSSPNTEAFF.